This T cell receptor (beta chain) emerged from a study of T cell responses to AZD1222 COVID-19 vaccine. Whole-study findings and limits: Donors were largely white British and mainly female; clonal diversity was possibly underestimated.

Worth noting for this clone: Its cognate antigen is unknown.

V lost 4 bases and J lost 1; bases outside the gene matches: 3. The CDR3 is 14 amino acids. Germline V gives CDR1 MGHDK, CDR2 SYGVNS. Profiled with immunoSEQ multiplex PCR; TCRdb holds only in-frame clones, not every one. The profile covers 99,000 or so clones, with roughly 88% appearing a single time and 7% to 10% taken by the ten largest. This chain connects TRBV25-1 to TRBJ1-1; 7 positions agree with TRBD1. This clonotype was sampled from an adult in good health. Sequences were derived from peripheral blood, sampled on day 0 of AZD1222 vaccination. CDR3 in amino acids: CASSVTGENTEAFF. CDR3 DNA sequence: TGTGCCAGCAGTGTTACAGGGGAGAACACTGAAGCTTTCTTT. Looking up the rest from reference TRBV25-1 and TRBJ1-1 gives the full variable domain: EADIYQTPRYLVIGTGKKITLECSQTMGHDKMYWYQQDPGMELHLIHYSYGVNSTEKGDLSSESTVSRIRTEHFPLTLESARPSHTSQYLCASSVTGENTEAFFGQGTRLTVV.